This TCR beta chain comes out of a study of blood T cell repertoires in COVID-19. Study overall: The analysed material was cDNA or gDNA that came from T cells, B-cell-depleted T cells, or PBMCs.

Source study methods: Reference gene primer amplification gave nucleated cell count estimates. Repertoires were generated with immunoSEQ multiplex PCR, while TCRdb's copy carries only in-frame clones and drops some. V, J and clone size derive from that table, while D and trimming were established from the DNA sequence. The sample records tens of thousands of clones, about nine tenths being singletons. Germline-derived CDR1 and CDR2 are SGHRS and YFSETQ. With 0 bases removed from V and 3 bases from J, the gap between germline ends came to 13 bases. The CDR3 extends over 16 amino acids. Material: peripheral blood. The chain employs TRBV5-1 and TRBJ1-5; D perhaps matches TRBD1 (6 bases). The sequence was obtained from a human donor in a cohort sampled during active COVID-19. The CDR3 DNA sequence: TGCGCCAGCAGCTTGGAGGGGGGGGCTCACAATCAGCCCCAGCATTTT. This gives the protein CASSLEGGAHNQPQHF.